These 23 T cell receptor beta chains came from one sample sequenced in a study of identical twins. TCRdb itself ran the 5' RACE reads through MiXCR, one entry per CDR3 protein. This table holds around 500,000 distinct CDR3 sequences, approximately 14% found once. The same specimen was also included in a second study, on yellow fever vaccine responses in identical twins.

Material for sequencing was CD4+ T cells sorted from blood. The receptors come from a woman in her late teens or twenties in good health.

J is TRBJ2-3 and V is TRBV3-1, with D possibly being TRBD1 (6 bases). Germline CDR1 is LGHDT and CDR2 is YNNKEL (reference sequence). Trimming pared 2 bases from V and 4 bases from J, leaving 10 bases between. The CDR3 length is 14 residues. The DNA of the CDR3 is TGTGCCAGCAGCCAAACCACAGGGTCAGATACGCAGTATTTT. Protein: CASSQTTGSDTQYF.

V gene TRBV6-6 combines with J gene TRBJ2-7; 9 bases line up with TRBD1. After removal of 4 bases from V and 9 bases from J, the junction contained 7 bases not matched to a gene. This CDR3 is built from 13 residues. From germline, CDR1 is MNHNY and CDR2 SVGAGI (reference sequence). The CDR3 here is CASSSGQGQAQYF. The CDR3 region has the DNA TGTGCCAGCAGTTCTGGACAGGGGCAAGCGCAGTACTTC.

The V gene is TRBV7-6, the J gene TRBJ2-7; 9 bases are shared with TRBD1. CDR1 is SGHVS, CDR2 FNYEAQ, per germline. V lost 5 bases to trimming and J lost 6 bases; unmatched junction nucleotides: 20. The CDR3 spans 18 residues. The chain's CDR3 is CASSRSPRQGVPTGEQYF. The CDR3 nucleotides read TGTGCCAGCAGCCGTTCCCCGCGACAGGGGGTACCCACTGGCGAGCAGTACTTC.

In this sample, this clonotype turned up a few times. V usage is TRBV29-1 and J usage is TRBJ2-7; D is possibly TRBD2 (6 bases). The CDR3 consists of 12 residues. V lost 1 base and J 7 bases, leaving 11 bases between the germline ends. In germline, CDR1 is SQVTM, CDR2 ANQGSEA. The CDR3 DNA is TGCAGCGTTGAAGTGGCAGCGGGTGAGCAGTACTTC. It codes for CSVEVAAGEQYF.

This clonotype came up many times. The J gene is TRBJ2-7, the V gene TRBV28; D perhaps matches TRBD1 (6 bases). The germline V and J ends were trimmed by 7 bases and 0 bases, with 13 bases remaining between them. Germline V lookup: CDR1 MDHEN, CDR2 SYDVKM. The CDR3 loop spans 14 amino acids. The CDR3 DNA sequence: TGTGCCAGCACTTGGGACACCGACTCCTACGAGCAGTACTTC. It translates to CASTWDTDSYEQYF.

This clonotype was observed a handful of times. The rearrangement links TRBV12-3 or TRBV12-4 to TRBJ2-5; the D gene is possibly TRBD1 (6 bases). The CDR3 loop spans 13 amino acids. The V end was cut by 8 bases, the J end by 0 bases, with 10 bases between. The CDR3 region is CASGDNYQETQYF. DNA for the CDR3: TGTGCCAGCGGGGACAATTACCAAGAGACCCAGTACTTC.

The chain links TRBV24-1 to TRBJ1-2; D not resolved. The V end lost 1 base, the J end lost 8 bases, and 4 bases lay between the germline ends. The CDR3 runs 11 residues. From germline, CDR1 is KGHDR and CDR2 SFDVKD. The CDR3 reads CATSDFSGYTF. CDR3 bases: TGTGCCACCAGTGATTTTTCCGGCTACACCTTC.

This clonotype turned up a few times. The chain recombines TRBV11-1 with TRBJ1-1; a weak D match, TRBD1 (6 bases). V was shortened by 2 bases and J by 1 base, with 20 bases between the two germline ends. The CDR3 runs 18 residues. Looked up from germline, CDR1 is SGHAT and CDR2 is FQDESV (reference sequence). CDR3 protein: CASSLTPGLGGRNTEAFF. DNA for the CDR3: TGTGCCAGCAGCTTAACGCCTGGCTTAGGGGGGCGGAACACTGAAGCTTTCTTT. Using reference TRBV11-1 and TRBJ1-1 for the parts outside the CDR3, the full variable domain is EAEVAQSPRYKITEKSQAVAFWCDPISGHATLYWYRQILGQGPELLVQFQDESVVDDSQLPKDRFSAERLKGVDSTLKIQPAELGDSAMYLCASSLTPGLGGRNTEAFFGQGTRLTVV.

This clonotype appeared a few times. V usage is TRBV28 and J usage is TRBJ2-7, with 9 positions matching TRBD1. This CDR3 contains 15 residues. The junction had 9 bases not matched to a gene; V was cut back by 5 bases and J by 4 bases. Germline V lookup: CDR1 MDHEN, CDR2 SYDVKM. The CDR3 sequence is CASSLRGTGKYEQYF. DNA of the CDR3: TGTGCCAGCAGTCTACGAGGGACAGGGAAATACGAGCAGTACTTC.

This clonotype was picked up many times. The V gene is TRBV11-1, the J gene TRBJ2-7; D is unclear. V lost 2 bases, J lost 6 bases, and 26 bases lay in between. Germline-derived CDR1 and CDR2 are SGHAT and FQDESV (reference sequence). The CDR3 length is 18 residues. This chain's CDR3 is CASSLYPPPLIRTGEQYF. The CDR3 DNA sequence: TGTGCCAGCAGCTTATACCCTCCCCCCTTGATTCGAACGGGCGAGCAGTACTTC.

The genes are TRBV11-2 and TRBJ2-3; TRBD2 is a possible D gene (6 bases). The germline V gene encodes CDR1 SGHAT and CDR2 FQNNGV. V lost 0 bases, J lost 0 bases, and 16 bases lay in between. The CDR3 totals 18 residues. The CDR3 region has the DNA TGTGCCAGCAGCTTAGATGTGTGGCGGGATTCTAGCACAGATACGCAGTATTTT. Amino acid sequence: CASSLDVWRDSSTDTQYF.

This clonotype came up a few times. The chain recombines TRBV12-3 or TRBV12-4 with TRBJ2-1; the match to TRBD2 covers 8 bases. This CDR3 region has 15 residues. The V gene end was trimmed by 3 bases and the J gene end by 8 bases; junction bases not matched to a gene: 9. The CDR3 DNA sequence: TGTGCCAGCAGTTTCCGGGGGACTAGTTCCGATGAGCAGTTCTTC. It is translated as CASSFRGTSSDEQFF.

CDR3 sequence: CSARDVTGAYEQYF. In nucleotides, the CDR3 is TGCAGTGCTAGAGACGTGACGGGAGCCTACGAGCAGTACTTC. The chain is built from TRBV20-1 and TRBJ2-7, with D maybe TRBD2 (6 bases). This CDR3 region has 14 residues. V lost 0 bases to trimming and J lost 2 bases, with 11 bases between them. The germline V gene encodes CDR1 DFQATT and CDR2 SNEGSKA (reference sequence).

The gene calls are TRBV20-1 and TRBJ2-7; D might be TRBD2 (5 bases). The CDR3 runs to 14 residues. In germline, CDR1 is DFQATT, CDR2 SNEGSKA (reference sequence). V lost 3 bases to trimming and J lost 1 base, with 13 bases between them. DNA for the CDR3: TGCAGTGCTAGGGGCGAGGGTAAATCCTACGAGCAGTACTTC. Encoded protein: CSARGEGKSYEQYF.

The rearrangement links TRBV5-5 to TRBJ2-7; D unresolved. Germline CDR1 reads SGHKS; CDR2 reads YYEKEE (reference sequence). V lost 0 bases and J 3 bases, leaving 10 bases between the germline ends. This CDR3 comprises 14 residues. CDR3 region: CASSLALFGYEQYF. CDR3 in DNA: TGTGCCAGCAGCTTGGCCTTATTTGGCTACGAGCAGTACTTC.

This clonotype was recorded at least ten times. The DNA for the CDR3 is TGTGCCAGCAGTTACAGGGAGGAGGGCTACGAGCAGTACTTC. Protein: CASSYREEGYEQYF. The chain employs TRBV27 and TRBJ2-7; either TRBD1 or TRBD2 may fit D (6 bases each). This CDR3 has 14 amino acids. The V gene's germline CDR1 is MNHEY and CDR2 SMNVEV (reference sequence). V was trimmed by 4 bases and J by 3 bases, leaving 13 bases between them.

The CDR3: CASLGRDRANNEQFF. CDR3 in DNA: TGTGCCAGTCTAGGCCGGGACAGGGCGAACAATGAGCAGTTCTTC. This rearrangement joins TRBV19 to TRBJ2-1, with TRBD1 matching over 9 bases. V shed 8 bases and J 5 bases; nucleotides not matched to a gene: 10. The CDR3 loop spans 15 amino acids. The germline CDR1 and CDR2 sequences are LNHDA and SQIVND (reference sequence).

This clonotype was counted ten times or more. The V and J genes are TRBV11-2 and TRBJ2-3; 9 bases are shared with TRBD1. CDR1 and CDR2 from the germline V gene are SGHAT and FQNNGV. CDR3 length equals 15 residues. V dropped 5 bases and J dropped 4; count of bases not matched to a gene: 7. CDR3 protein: CASSPRTGVADTQYF. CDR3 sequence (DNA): TGTGCCAGCAGCCCGAGGACAGGGGTGGCAGATACGCAGTATTTT.

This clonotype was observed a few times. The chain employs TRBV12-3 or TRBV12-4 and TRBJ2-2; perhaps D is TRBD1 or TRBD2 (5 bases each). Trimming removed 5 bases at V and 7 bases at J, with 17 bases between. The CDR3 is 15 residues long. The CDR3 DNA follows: TGTGCCAGCAGTCTACCCGGGACCGCGGGCGGGGAGCTGTTTTTT. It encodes CASSLPGTAGGELFF.

DNA of the CDR3: TGTGCCAGCAGCCAAGAAGTCCTAGACTGGGGCGGGGAGCTGTTTTTT. This codes for CASSQEVLDWGGELFF. The rearrangement links TRBV14 to TRBJ2-2, with unresolved D. The germline V gene has CDR1 SGHDN and CDR2 FVKESK. There are 16 residues in the CDR3. Trimming pared 0 bases from V and 7 bases from J, leaving 15 bases between.

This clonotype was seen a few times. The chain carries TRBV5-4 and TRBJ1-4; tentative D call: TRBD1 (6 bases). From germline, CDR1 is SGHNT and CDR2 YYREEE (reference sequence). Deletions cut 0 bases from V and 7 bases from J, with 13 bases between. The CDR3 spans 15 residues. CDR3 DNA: TGTGCCAGCAGCTTGGCCACAGCAGGGGTTGAAAAACTGTTTTTT. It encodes CASSLATAGVEKLFF.

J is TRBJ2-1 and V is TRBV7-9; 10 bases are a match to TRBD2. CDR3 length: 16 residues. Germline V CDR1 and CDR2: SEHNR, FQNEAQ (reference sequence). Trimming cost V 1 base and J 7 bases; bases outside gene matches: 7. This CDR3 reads CASSLVGPSGGNEQFF. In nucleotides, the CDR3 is TGTGCCAGCAGCTTAGTCGGTCCTAGCGGGGGAAATGAGCAGTTCTTC.

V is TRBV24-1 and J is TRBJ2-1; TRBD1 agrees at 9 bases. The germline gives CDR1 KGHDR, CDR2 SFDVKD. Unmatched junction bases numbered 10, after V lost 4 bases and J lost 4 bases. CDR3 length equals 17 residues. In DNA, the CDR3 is TGTGCCACCAGTGACCCCGCTCCGGGACAGGGTTACAATGAGCAGTTCTTC. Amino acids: CATSDPAPGQGYNEQFF.